These T cell receptor beta chains were read from a single sample in a study of cytomegalovirus exposure and HLA in healthy donors. Generated by immunoSEQ multiplex PCR, the TCRdb table keeps only in-frame clones and is missing some. The sample carries 300,000 or so clones, roughly 87% recorded once. The sample was PBMCs. The source is a man aged 25-40 years in good health and CMV-seronegative. The CDR3 runs from the conserved cysteine through the conserved F or W. Clone size, where shown, is once, few, many, or a class for clones that have expanded.

clone size | V gene | CDR3 protein
NA | TRBV7-2 | CASSLEIAREAFF
NA | TRBV2 | CASRTDIVSYEQYF
NA | TRBV7-9 | CASSFLAGGKETQYF
NA | TRBV7-6 | CASSPRQGDYGYTF
NA | TRBV5-6 | CASSLGLVSSGANVLTF
once | TRBV4-3 | CASSQVRTGYEQYF
NA | TRBV6-6 | CASSYWTGAGNEQFF
NA | TRBV14 | CASSQDRGLYNEQFF
NA | TRBV9 | CASSLENTIYF
NA | TRBV15 | CATSRDDRAYEQYF
once | TRBV18 | CASSPATGSYEQYF
NA | TRBV10-2 | CASTPSTPYEQYF
NA | TRBV25-1 | CASSESSIVASEQFF
once | TRBV5-5 | CASNPSGGKDEQYF
NA | TRBV7-9 | CASSGQGAREKLFF
NA | TRBV7-2 | CASSFFGGSDTQYF
NA | TRBV14 | CASSQETWTGRRQFF
NA | TRBV7-9 | CASSYGLAGPDTQYF
NA | TRBV5-1 | CASSLALAGTWETQYF
once | TRBV10-3 | CAISESGAGGNQPQHF
NA | TRBV7-8 | CASSLRTGQSYEQYF
NA | TRBV7-2 | CASTRSLAGVTGELFF
once | TRBV4-1 | CASTLGSGAQETQYF
NA | TRBV19 | CASRGNLVGEQFF
NA | TRBV6-6 | CASSPGDLNTEAFF
NA | TRBV9 | CASSSANREFHYGYTF
NA | TRBV25-1 | CASSEYRGSNYGYTF
NA | TRBV4-1 | CASSPYSPGLALTDTQYF
NA | TRBV12-5 | CASGWRTGYEQYF
NA | TRBV15 | CATSRTNRNTEAFF
NA | TRBV18 | CASSPGQTENEKLFF
NA | TRBV7-9 | CASSLAGGEETQYF
NA | TRBV6-6 | CASKGGGRPAYEQYF
NA | TRBV15 | CATSRAMGQGEKLFF
NA | TRBV19 | CASSLGGALTEAFF
NA | TRBV28 | CASSLSRDRSVYNSPLHF
NA | TRBV6-4 | CASSDSYRTMNTEAFF
NA | TRBV18 | CASSPIGSGGPPGYGYTF